The TCR beta chain described here comes from a study of blood T cell repertoires in COVID-19. Trimming cost V 4 bases and J 7 bases, with 8 bases left between them. The CDR3 length is 12 residues. The germline V gene has CDR1 SGHVS and CDR2 FQNEAQ. Profiling relied on immunoSEQ multiplex PCR, and the TCRdb table lists in-frame clones only, not all of them. The table lists about 260,000 clones, around 80% of them singletons, with under 4.5% in the top ten. V usage is TRBV7-8 and J usage is TRBJ2-1; D gene unclear. The sequencing sample was made of PBMCs or T cells enriched from blood (not recorded which). The clonotype originates from a man aged 30 to 45 with acute COVID-19. The CDR3 region is CASSSGRNEQFF. The CDR3 coding sequence is TGTGCCAGCAGCTCGGGTCGGAATGAGCAGTTCTTC.